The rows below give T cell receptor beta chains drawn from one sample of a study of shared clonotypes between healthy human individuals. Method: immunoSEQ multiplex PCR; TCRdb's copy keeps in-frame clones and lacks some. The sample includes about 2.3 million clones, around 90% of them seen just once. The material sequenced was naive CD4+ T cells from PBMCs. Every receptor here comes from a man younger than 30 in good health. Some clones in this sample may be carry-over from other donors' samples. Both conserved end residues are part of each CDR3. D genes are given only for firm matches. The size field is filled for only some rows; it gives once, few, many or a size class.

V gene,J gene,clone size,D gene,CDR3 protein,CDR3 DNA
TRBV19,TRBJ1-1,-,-,CASSAPGRSVTEAFF,TGTGCCAGTAGTGCTCCAGGGCGTTCGGTCACTGAAGCTTTCTTT
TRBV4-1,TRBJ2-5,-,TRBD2,CASSQEGGVETQYF,TGCGCCAGCAGCCAAGAGGGAGGGGTGGAGACCCAGTACTTC
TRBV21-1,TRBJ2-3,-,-,CASSNVSLSGDGADTQYF,TGTGCCAGCAGCAATGTCTCATTGAGCGGAGACGGGGCAGATACGCAGTATTTT
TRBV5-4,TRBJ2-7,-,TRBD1,CASSLRGLDEQYF,TGTGCCAGCAGCTTGAGGGGGCTGGACGAGCAGTACTTC
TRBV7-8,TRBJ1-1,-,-,CASSLGSGHFMNTEAFF,TGTGCCAGCAGCTTAGGGTCCGGACACTTCATGAACACTGAAGCTTTCTTT
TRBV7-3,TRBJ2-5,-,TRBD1,CASSGGQSETQYF,TGTGCCAGCAGCGGGGGACAGTCGGAGACCCAGTACTTC
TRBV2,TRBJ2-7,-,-,CASRFHAGASYEQYF,TGTGCCAGCAGGTTCCATGCCGGGGCCTCCTACGAGCAGTACTTC
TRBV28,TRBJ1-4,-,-,CASSPADIIELFF,TGTGCCAGCAGCCCCGCGGATATTATCGAACTGTTTTTT
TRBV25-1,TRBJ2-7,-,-,CANTFRVYEQYF,TGTGCCAATACGTTTCGAGTCTACGAGCAGTACTTC
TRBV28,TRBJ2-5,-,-,CASRPGVSGETQYF,TGTGCCAGCAGACCCGGTGTTAGCGGAGAGACCCAGTACTTC
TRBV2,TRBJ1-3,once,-,CASSEWTSGNTIYF,TGTGCCAGCAGTGAATGGACGTCTGGAAACACCATATATTTT
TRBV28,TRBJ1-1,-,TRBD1,CASSSPGQGAGNTEAFF,TGTGCCAGCAGTTCGCCGGGACAGGGGGCAGGTAACACTGAAGCTTTCTTT
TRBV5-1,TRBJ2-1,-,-,CASSLEGGTYNEQFF,TGCGCCAGCAGCTTAGAAGGGGGTACCTACAATGAGCAGTTCTTC
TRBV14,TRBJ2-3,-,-,CASSRRGGTTDTQYF,TGTGCCAGCAGCCGGAGAGGCGGGACCACAGATACGCAGTATTTT
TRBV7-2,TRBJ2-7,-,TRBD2,CASSLRLAGPSHEQYF,TGTGCCAGCAGCTTAAGACTAGCGGGGCCTTCCCACGAGCAGTACTTC
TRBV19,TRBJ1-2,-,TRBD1,CASSIAGTGHGYTF,TGTGCCAGTAGTATAGCTGGGACAGGACATGGCTACACCTTC
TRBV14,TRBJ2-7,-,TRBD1,CASSEWGQPTYEQYF,TGTGCCAGCAGCGAATGGGGACAGCCTACCTACGAGCAGTACTTC
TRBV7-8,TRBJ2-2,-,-,CASRPLPSEGPTGELFF,TGTGCCAGCAGGCCATTACCGTCGGAGGGCCCCACCGGGGAGCTGTTTTTT
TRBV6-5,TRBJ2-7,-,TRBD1,CASSRQGIPYEQYF,TGTGCCAGCAGTCGACAGGGGATCCCCTACGAGCAGTACTTC
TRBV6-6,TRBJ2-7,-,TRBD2,CASSIAGGSSYEQYF,TGTGCCAGCAGTATAGCGGGAGGCAGCTCCTACGAGCAGTACTTC
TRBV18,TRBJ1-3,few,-,CASSPLDTNSGNTIYF,TGTGCCAGCTCACCACTAGACACCAACTCTGGAAACACCATATATTTT
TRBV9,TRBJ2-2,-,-,CASSVDPGRTGELFF,TGTGCCAGCAGCGTAGATCCAGGGAGGACCGGGGAGCTGTTTTTT
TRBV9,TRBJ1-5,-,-,CASSALNSNQPQHF,TGTGCCAGCAGCGCCCTGAATAGCAATCAGCCCCAGCATTTT
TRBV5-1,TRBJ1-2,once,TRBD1,CASSAGQGVSYTF,TGCGCCAGCAGCGCGGGACAGGGCGTAAGCTACACCTTC
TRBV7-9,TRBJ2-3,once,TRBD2,CASSRIGTSGATDTQYF,TGTGCCAGCAGCCGAATCGGGACTAGCGGAGCCACAGATACGCAGTATTTT
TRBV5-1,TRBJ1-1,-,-,CASSLRVGVEAFF,TGCGCCAGCAGCTTAAGGGTCGGGGTTGAGGCTTTCTTT
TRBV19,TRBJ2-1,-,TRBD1,CASSPRTGTAAIGNEQFF,TGTGCCAGTAGTCCCCGTACTGGGACAGCCGCAATCGGCAATGAGCAGTTCTTC
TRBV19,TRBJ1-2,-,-,CASSLSGTSVNYGYTF,TGTGCCAGTAGCCTATCAGGAACGTCGGTTAACTATGGCTACACCTTC
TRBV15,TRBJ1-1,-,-,CATSSGLITEAFF,TGTGCCACCAGCAGCGGGTTGATCACTGAAGCTTTCTTT